A single TCR beta chain is shown here with its context. As yet, its antigen is unknown. Primers for the PCR totalled 60 Vbeta and 13 Jbeta. The protocol was immunoSEQ multiplex PCR, while the TCRdb copy is restricted to in-frame clones and leaves out a portion. The sample has some 120,000 clones; 65% to 90% are singletons. The data are from a study of cytomegalovirus exposure and HLA in healthy donors. The CDR3 is 17 amino acids. Germline lookup yields CDR1 SNHLY and CDR2 FYNNEI. The V gene lost 3 bases and the J gene lost 0 bases, with 14 bases spanning the gap. Notes on the study in general: In a later analysis, an Asian-associated ancestry cluster reportedly showed fewer N-insertions than the approximately 670-donor mean. Later work found that TCR association rates differed between HLA loci; DRB1 had the most and HLA-C the fewest. The classifier, whose performance was assessed in both the original and validation cohorts, reportedly diagnosed cytomegalovirus status with high specificity and sensitivity.

The receptor's source is a woman between 18 and 30 years old in good health and CMV-seropositive. The chain links TRBV2 to TRBJ1-4; the D is unclear. The sample taken for sequencing was PBMCs. The CDR3 DNA sequence: TGTGCCAGCAGTGATCACGTCTCGGTGGCAACTAATGAAAAACTGTTTTTT. Its translation is CASSDHVSVATNEKLFF. Drawing the rest from reference TRBV2 and TRBJ1-4, the complete variable domain is EPEVTQTPSHQVTQMGQEVILRCVPISNHLYFYWYRQILGQKVEFLVSFYNNEISEKSEIFDDQFSVERPDGSNFTLKIRSTKLEDSAMYFCASSDHVSVATNEKLFFGSGTQLSVL.